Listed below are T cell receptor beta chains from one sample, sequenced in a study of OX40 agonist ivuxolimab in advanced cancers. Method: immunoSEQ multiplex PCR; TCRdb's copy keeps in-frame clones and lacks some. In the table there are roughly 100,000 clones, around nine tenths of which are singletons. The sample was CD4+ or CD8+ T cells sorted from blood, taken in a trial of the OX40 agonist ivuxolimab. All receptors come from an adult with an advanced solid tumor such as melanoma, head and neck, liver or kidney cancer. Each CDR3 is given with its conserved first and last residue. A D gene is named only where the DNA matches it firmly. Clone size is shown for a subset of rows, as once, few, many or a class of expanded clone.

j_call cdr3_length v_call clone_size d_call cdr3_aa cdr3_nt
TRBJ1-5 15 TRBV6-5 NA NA CASSYSGQTGQPQHF TGTGCCAGCAGTTACTCAGGGCAGACGGGCCAGCCCCAGCATTTT
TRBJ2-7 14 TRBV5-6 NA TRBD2 CASSSGLGAYEQYF TGTGCCAGCAGCTCCGGACTAGGGGCATACGAGCAGTACTTC
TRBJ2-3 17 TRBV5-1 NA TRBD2 CASSLASSGSRGDTQYF TGCGCCAGCAGCTTGGCATCTAGCGGGAGCAGGGGAGATACGCAGTATTTT
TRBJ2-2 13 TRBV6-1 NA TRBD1 CADRATNTGELFF TGTGCCGACAGGGCTACGAACACCGGGGAGCTGTTTTTT
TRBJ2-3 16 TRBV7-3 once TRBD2 CASSLTKAGEGDTQYF TGTGCCAGCAGCTTAACGAAAGCGGGGGAAGGAGATACGCAGTATTTT
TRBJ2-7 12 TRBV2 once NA CASSLQDYEQYF TGTGCCAGCAGCCTACAGGACTACGAGCAGTACTTC
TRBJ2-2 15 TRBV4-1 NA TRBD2 CASSLLGGNTGELFF TGCGCCAGCTCCCTCTTGGGGGGGAATACCGGGGAGCTGTTTTTT
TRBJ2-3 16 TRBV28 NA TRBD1 CASSSPGGLRTDTQYF TGTGCCAGCAGTTCCCCAGGGGGCTTGAGGACAGATACGCAGTATTTT
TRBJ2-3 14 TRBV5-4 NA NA CASSLVSSTDTQYF TGTGCCAGCAGCTTGGTGTCTAGCACAGATACGCAGTATTTT
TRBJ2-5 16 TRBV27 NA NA CASREGGAGEEETQYF TGTGCCAGCAGAGAAGGGGGGGCAGGGGAGGAGGAGACCCAGTACTTC
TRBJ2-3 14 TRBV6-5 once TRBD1 CASSRDRPTDTQYF TGTGCCAGCAGTCGGGACAGGCCCACAGATACGCAGTATTTT
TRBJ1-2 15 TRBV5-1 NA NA CASSSTLGGNYGYTF TGCGCCAGCAGCTCGACTCTAGGGGGGAACTATGGCTACACCTTC
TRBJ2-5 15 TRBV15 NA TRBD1 CATSRDRDRVETQYF TGTGCCACCAGCAGAGATAGGGACAGGGTCGAGACCCAGTACTTC
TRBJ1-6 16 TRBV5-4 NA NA CASSTPWAGSNSPLHF TGTGCCAGCAGCACCCCGTGGGCAGGGAGTAATTCACCCCTCCACTTT
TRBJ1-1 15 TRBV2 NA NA CASSASGGLNTEAFF TGTGCCAGCAGTGCGTCCGGCGGATTGAACACTGAAGCTTTCTTT
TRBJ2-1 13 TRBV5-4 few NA CASSGGTSYEQFF TGTGCCAGCAGCGGCGGGACTTCCTATGAGCAGTTCTTC
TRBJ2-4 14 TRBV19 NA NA CASSLMTGQGVQYF TGTGCCAGTAGCCTCATGACAGGACAAGGAGTTCAGTACTTC
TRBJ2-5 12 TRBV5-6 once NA CASSLVGETQYF TGTGCCAGCAGCTTGGTGGGGGAGACCCAGTACTTC
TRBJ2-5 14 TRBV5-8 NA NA CASSFPGFEETQYF TGTGCCAGCAGCTTTCCAGGGTTCGAAGAGACCCAGTACTTC
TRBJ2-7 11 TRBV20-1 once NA CSARGGREQYF TGCAGTGCTAGAGGCGGCCGCGAGCAGTACTTC
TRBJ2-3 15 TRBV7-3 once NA CASSTQGSGTDTQYF TGTGCCAGCAGCACTCAGGGTTCGGGGACAGATACGCAGTATTTT
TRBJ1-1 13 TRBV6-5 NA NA CASSYRANTEAFF TGTGCCAGCAGTTACAGGGCGAACACTGAAGCTTTCTTT
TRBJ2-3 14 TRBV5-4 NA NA CASSLGLATDTQYF TGTGCCAGCAGCTTGGGGTTAGCGACAGATACGCAGTATTTT